The sequence of this TCR beta chain was determined in a study of Ad26.COV2.S vaccination and SARS-CoV-2 variants. Of note for this clone: Its antigen remains unidentified.

Assay used: immunoSEQ multiplex PCR; TCRdb lists only in-frame clones, some missing. The data show around 350,000 clones, with about 91% seen just once and under 4% held by the top ten. V lost 3 bases, J lost 8 bases, and 7 bases stayed unmatched. Germline V gene sequence: CDR1 SGHNT, CDR2 YYREEE (reference sequence). The CDR3 sequence is 14 residues long. General observations from the study: Measures of TCR breadth and depth may have fallen short of total T cell responses. Vaccine recipients and placebo recipients showed similar non-spike TCR breadth.

Sequences were derived from peripheral blood, sampled after recovery from COVID-19. The V gene is TRBV5-4, the J gene TRBJ2-5, with TRBD1 identical over 10 bases. The TCR sequence derives from a human donor who had recovered from COVID-19. CDR3 bases: TGTGCCAGCAGCTCCCGAACGACAGGGGGCACCCAGTACTTC. This gives the protein CASSSRTTGGTQYF.